This passage covers 13 T cell receptor beta chains from one sample sequenced in a study of T cell repertoires in aging, cancer and after chemotherapy. A mixed TRB-A/B primer pool amplified rearranged TRB by multiplex touch-down PCR. MiXCR was run by TCRdb on the multiplex PCR reads, yielding one entry per CDR3 protein. The profile shows roughly 9,100 distinct CDR3 sequences, roughly 30% of them singletons. Peripheral blood genomic DNA, not sorted cells or RNA, was the template. Sequenced: blood. All receptors come from a human donor in good health.

This clonotype has only a few counts. This chain connects TRBV29-1 to TRBJ2-1; 10 bases map to TRBD1. The CDR3 has 14 amino acids. Germline CDR1 is SQVTM and CDR2 is ANQGSEA. The trim removed 4 bases at V and 6 bases at J, leaving 6 bases unmatched. The CDR3 coding sequence is TGCAGCGTTGTTTCGGGGACAGGGGCCAATGAGCAGTTCTTC. Its protein product is CSVVSGTGANEQFF.

The chain recombines TRBV10-3 with TRBJ2-7, with D perhaps assigned TRBD1 or TRBD2 (5 bases each). This CDR3 contains 12 residues. CDR1 and CDR2 (germline): ENHRY, SYGVKD. V was trimmed by 4 bases and J by 6 bases, leaving 10 bases between them. CDR3 in amino acids: CAISVGVGEQYF. In DNA form, the CDR3 reads TGTGCCATCAGTGTGGGGGTAGGCGAGCAGTACTTC.

For this clonotype: This may be a read error, as it is one base from a much larger clone. The V call is TRBV29-1, the J call TRBJ1-3; the D is unclear. This CDR3 contains 13 residues. CDR1 is SQVTM and CDR2 is ANQGSEA in the germline V gene. CDR3 sequence (DNA): TGCAGCGTTGAAAGCAGATCTGGAAACTCCATATATTTT. As protein: CSVESRSGNSIYF.

This clonotype is deemed medium-sized. The chain links TRBV6-5 to TRBJ1-6; no clear D gene. This CDR3 contains 14 residues. The V and J ends lost 7 bases and 7 bases respectively, with 14 bases between them. Germline assignment: CDR1 MNHEY and CDR2 SVGAGI. CDR3 region: CASTLTIGNSPLHF. The CDR3 DNA follows: TGTGCCAGCACCCTGACTATAGGGAATTCACCCCTCCACTTT.

The chain uses TRBV14 and TRBJ1-6; possibly TRBD1 for D (5 bases). The ends were cut back, 1 base at V and 9 bases at J, with 16 bases in the middle. Germline CDR1 is SGHDN and CDR2 is FVKESK. This CDR3 comprises 16 residues. CDR3 coding DNA: TGTGCCAGCAGCCAAGTTGGGGGAGGGGCTGCTTCACCCCTCCACTTT. It specifies CASSQVGGGAASPLHF.

This clonotype counts as medium-sized. The gene calls are TRBV19 and TRBJ1-6; 7 nucleotides align to TRBD1. The J segment lost 6 bases and the V segment lost 5 bases, leaving 4 bases of the junction unmatched. The CDR3 runs 14 residues. Germline CDR1 reads LNHDA; CDR2 reads SQIVND (reference sequence). The CDR3 region has the DNA TGTGCCAGTAGTGTGGGACAGCGTAATTCACCCCTCCACTTT. It translates to CASSVGQRNSPLHF.

This clonotype was counted once. Mismatch with germline at one junction end may stem from a read error. V is TRBV5-6 and J is TRBJ1-1, with 7 positions matching TRBD1. The CDR3 runs 14 residues. The germline V gene has CDR1 SGHDT and CDR2 YYEEEE. The CDR3: CASSFEVRGTEAFF. The CDR3 bases are TGCGCCAGCAGCTTCGAAGTCAGGGGGACTGAAGCTTTCTTT.

This clonotype has just a few counts. V usage is TRBV5-3 and J usage is TRBJ1-2; a possible D gene is TRBD1 (5 bases). TRBV5-3 is noted as an ORF with a role that remains uncertain. The V gene lost 0 bases and the J gene lost 4 bases, with 13 bases spanning the gap. CDR3 length equals 15 residues. The CDR3: CARSLAGGRLYGYTF. The CDR3 region has the DNA TGTGCCAGAAGCTTGGCCGGGGGGAGACTCTATGGCTACACCTTC.

The V gene is TRBV24-1, the J gene TRBJ2-1; no clear D. CDR1 and CDR2 from the germline V gene are KGHDR and SFDVKD. The germline V and J ends were trimmed by 3 bases and 7 bases, with 12 bases remaining between them. This CDR3 contains 14 residues. DNA for the CDR3: TGTGCCACCAGTGATCGCCGGAACACGAATGAGCAGTTCTTC. Translation gives CATSDRRNTNEQFF.

This clonotype is categorized as medium-sized (0.01 to 0.1%). This chain's CDR3 is CSGGPGAYIQYF. The CDR3 region has the DNA TGCAGCGGTGGGCCAGGGGCGTACATTCAGTACTTC. The rearrangement uses TRBV29-1 and TRBJ2-4; possibly TRBD1 for D (6 bases). This CDR3 spans 12 amino acids. The germline V gene has CDR1 SQVTM and CDR2 ANQGSEA. The V gene lost 7 bases and the J gene lost 8 bases, with 15 bases spanning the gap.

This clonotype turned up a few times. The chain recombines TRBV18 with TRBJ1-1, with D possibly matching TRBD1 (6 bases). This CDR3 region has 14 residues. Trimming cost V 6 bases and J 3 bases, with 14 bases left between them. Germline lookup yields CDR1 KGHSH and CDR2 LQKENI. This chain's CDR3 is CASSPEGGDTEAFF. The DNA for the CDR3 is TGTGCCAGCTCCCCTGAAGGGGGGGACACTGAAGCTTTCTTT.

This clonotype was picked up a small number of times. This rearrangement joins TRBV6-5 to TRBJ2-2; 9 bases match TRBD1. The length of the CDR3 is 16 residues. Germline lookup yields CDR1 MNHEY and CDR2 SVGAGI. Unmatched junction bases numbered 12, after V lost 10 bases and J lost 3 bases. The CDR3 DNA sequence: TGTGCCACCTCATCAGGAGGGACAGGGTACACCGGGGAGCTGTTTTTT. Encoded protein: CATSSGGTGYTGELFF.

The rearrangement joins TRBV7-2 to TRBJ1-2; no firm D call. V shed 6 bases and J shed 4 bases, with 15 bases lying between them. The CDR3 runs 14 residues. The germline CDR1 and CDR2 sequences are SGHTA and FQGNSA. This chain's CDR3 is CASSSGSGVYGYTF. CDR3 DNA: TGTGCCAGCAGTTCCGGGTCCGGCGTCTATGGCTACACCTTC.